Listed here are 25 T cell receptor beta chains from one sample, sequenced in a study of shared T cell receptors in the human thymus. Produced via immunoSEQ multiplex PCR; TCRdb's table is partial and in-frame only. The sample consists of about 660,000 clones, 85% to 90% of them appearing once. Separately, the same data were catalogued under a study of human thymus T cells.

Sequenced: thymocytes. The receptor source for this set is a boy in the first two years of life with a congenital heart defect.

The gene calls are TRBV18 and TRBJ1-4; TRBD1 matches at 7 bases. The CDR3 runs to 15 residues. With V trimmed by 4 bases and J by 3 bases, 5 bases remained unmatched. From germline, CDR1 is KGHSH and CDR2 LQKENI. The CDR3 is CASSRDREANEKLFF. The CDR3 DNA reads TGTGCCAGCTCACGAGACAGGGAGGCTAATGAAAAACTGTTTTTT.

The chain couples TRBV4-2 to TRBJ2-1, with TRBD2 matching over 7 bases. This CDR3 contains 16 residues. The germline CDR1 and CDR2 sequences are LGHNA and YNFKEQ. With 1 base clipped from V and 4 bases from J, the junction kept 7 bases outside the gene matches. In nucleotides, the CDR3 is TGTGCCAGCAGCCAAGTCAGCGGGAAGGGTTACAATGAGCAGTTCTTC. Translation gives CASSQVSGKGYNEQFF.

V and J are TRBV6-1 and TRBJ2-7; TRBD1 might be the D (6 bases). Germline lookup yields CDR1 MNHNS and CDR2 SASEGT. CDR3 size: 15 residues. Trimming took off 7 bases at V and 3 bases at J, with 19 bases between the two ends. CDR3 protein: CASILGTPPRYEQYF. CDR3 sequence (DNA): TGTGCCAGCATCCTCGGGACACCCCCCCGCTACGAGCAGTACTTC.

The gene calls are TRBV6-5 and TRBJ1-1; possible D gene TRBD1, 6 bases. Germline V lookup: CDR1 MNHEY, CDR2 SVGAGI. The CDR3 has 11 amino acids. Trimming cost V 5 bases and J 12 bases, with 13 bases left between them. CDR3 region: CASSAPQGTFF. The CDR3 DNA follows: TGTGCCAGCAGTGCGCCACAGGGAACTTTCTTT.

This clone appeared a single time. The CDR3 is CASSSTPGLAGNEQYF. In nucleotides, the CDR3 is TGCGCCAGCAGTAGTACTCCAGGACTAGCGGGAAACGAGCAGTACTTC. This chain uses TRBV10-1 with TRBJ2-7; 12 positions match TRBD2. V dropped 5 bases and J dropped 5; count of bases not matched to a gene: 10. Germline V gene sequence: CDR1 WNHNN, CDR2 SYGVQD (reference sequence). This CDR3 comprises 16 residues.

V is TRBV29-1 and J is TRBJ1-2, with D perhaps TRBD1 (5 bases). This CDR3 spans 11 amino acids. Germline V gene lookup returns CDR1 SQVTM and CDR2 ANQGSEA. Trimming shortened V by 5 bases and J by 3 bases, and 7 bases separated the two germline ends. The CDR3 DNA sequence: TGCAGCGTTTCGGGGGACTATGGCTACACCTTC. It specifies CSVSGDYGYTF.

J is TRBJ2-3 and V is TRBV30; D call uncertain. CDR1 is GTSNPN and CDR2 is SVGIG in the germline V gene (reference sequence). The CDR3 sequence is 11 residues long. V shed 5 bases and J shed 5 bases, with 8 bases lying between them. CDR3 region: CAWAQEDTQYF. In nucleotides, the CDR3 is TGTGCCTGGGCCCAGGAAGATACGCAGTATTTT.

The CDR3 sequence is CASSPGTSAINEQFF. CDR3 sequence (DNA): TGTGCCAGCAGCCCCGGGACTAGCGCTATCAATGAGCAGTTCTTC. The chain has TRBV6-5 and TRBJ2-1, with 10 bases lining up with TRBD2. CDR1 MNHEY and CDR2 SVGAGI come from the germline V gene. This CDR3 comprises 15 residues. The ends lost 6 bases at V and 6 bases at J; junction bases unmatched: 8.

This sequence joins TRBV7-8 and TRBJ2-5, with 13 bases identical to TRBD2. CDR1 and CDR2 (germline): SGHVS, FQNEAQ. This CDR3 region has 19 residues. The V and J ends lost 1 base and 8 bases, in that order; junction bases with no gene match: 16. The CDR3 nucleotides are TGTGCCAGCAGCTTAGGGGGACTAGCGGGGACTAATTACAAGAGAACCCAGTACTTC. Protein: CASSLGGLAGTNYKRTQYF.

Only one count was recorded for this clone. The chain combines TRBV9 with TRBJ2-3; 8 nucleotides line up with TRBD1. The trim removed 4 bases at V and 5 bases at J, leaving 15 bases unmatched. Germline CDR1 SGDLS, CDR2 YYNGEE. The CDR3 totals 17 residues. CDR3: CASSPCRTGSKVDTQYF. The CDR3 bases are TGTGCCAGCAGCCCATGCCGGACAGGGAGCAAGGTAGATACGCAGTATTTT. Drawing the rest from reference TRBV9 and TRBJ2-3, the complete variable domain is DSGVTQTPKHLITATGQRVTLRCSPRSGDLSVYWYQQSLDQGLQFLIQYYNGEERAKGNILERFSAQQFPDLHSELNLSSLELGDSALYFCASSPCRTGSKVDTQYFGPGTRLTVL.

This clone was seen once. V usage is TRBV5-1 and J usage is TRBJ1-1, with D perhaps matching TRBD1 (6 bases). V was trimmed by 0 bases and J by 5 bases, leaving 14 bases between them. From germline, CDR1 is SGHRS and CDR2 YFSETQ. This CDR3 is 15 amino acids long. The CDR3 protein is CASSLVPQGGTEAFF. The CDR3 bases are TGCGCCAGCAGCTTGGTACCACAGGGAGGGACTGAAGCTTTCTTT. Filled out from reference TRBV5-1 and TRBJ1-1, the complete variable domain reads KAGVTQTPRYLIKTRGQQVTLSCSPISGHRSVSWYQQTPGQGLQFLFEYFSETQRNKGNFPGRFSGRQFSNSRSEMNVSTLELGDSALYLCASSLVPQGGTEAFFGQGTRLTVV.

This sequence joins TRBV15 and TRBJ2-5, with D possibly matching TRBD2 (5 bases). The germline gives CDR1 LNHNV, CDR2 YYDKDF (reference sequence). There are 15 residues in the CDR3. V was pared by 5 bases and J by 0 bases, with 13 bases between. CDR3 protein: CATSVFRENQETQYF. The DNA for the CDR3 is TGTGCCACCAGCGTATTCCGGGAAAACCAAGAGACCCAGTACTTC.

A single count supports this clone. The CDR3 region is CASSQLAGPTGELFF. CDR3 bases: TGCGCCAGCAGCCAACTAGCGGGACCGACCGGGGAGCTGTTTTTT. The chain joins TRBV4-3 to TRBJ2-2; the match to TRBD2 covers 9 bases. CDR3 length: 15 amino acids. Germline CDR1 is LGHNA and CDR2 is YSLEER. J gave up 5 bases and V 2 bases, and 3 bases lay outside the gene matches.

The V gene is TRBV6-5, the J gene TRBJ1-5; 9 bases line up with TRBD1. V shed 5 bases, J shed 9 bases, and the junction held 8 bases outside the gene matches. From germline, CDR1 is MNHEY and CDR2 SVGAGI. The CDR3 is 14 amino acids. The CDR3, as DNA: TGTGCCAGCAGTCCGGGACAGGGCAGGGGGCCCCAGCATTTT. Its translation is CASSPGQGRGPQHF.

The chain links TRBV28 to TRBJ2-1; TRBD2 matches 8 bases. The ends lost 7 bases at V and 4 bases at J; junction bases unmatched: 6. The germline gives CDR1 MDHEN, CDR2 SYDVKM. The CDR3 is made up of 14 amino acids. The CDR3 DNA sequence: TGTGCCAGCACGGATGGCGGGAGGTACAATGAGCAGTTCTTC. Translating it yields CASTDGGRYNEQFF.

V gene TRBV6-1 combines with J gene TRBJ2-4; D uncertain. The V and J ends lost 4 bases and 7 bases respectively, with 8 bases between them. This CDR3 comprises 12 residues. Germline CDR1 and CDR2: MNHNS and SASEGT. This chain's CDR3 is CASSATDNIQYF. For the CDR3, the DNA is TGTGCCAGCAGTGCTACAGACAACATTCAGTACTTC.

The CDR3 bases are TGTGCCAGCAGCCAAGGTTCGACCCGCGGAGCAGATACGCAGTATTTT. This codes for CASSQGSTRGADTQYF. The chain recombines TRBV4-2 with TRBJ2-3; D is uncertain. This CDR3 has 16 residues. CDR1 is LGHNA, CDR2 YNFKEQ, per germline. Trimming stripped 1 base from V and 4 bases from J, with 15 bases between.

This clone was counted between two and nine times. The chain couples TRBV5-8 to TRBJ1-3; 8 nucleotides match TRBD1. This CDR3 region has 18 residues. After removal of 4 bases from V and 2 bases from J, the junction contained 14 bases not matched to a gene. Germline lookup yields CDR1 SGHTS and CDR2 YDEGEE. The CDR3 nucleotides are TGTGCCAGCAGCCCAGGACAGGGTGAGATATTGCCTGGAAACACCATATATTTT. Translating it yields CASSPGQGEILPGNTIYF.

The chain combines TRBV4-3 with TRBJ2-3; D unresolved. This CDR3 is 17 amino acids long. The V and J ends lost 1 base and 1 base respectively, with 15 bases between them. CDR1 is LGHNA and CDR2 is YSLEER in the germline V gene. As DNA, the CDR3 is TGCGCCAGCAGCCAAGTCGAGTCCTTACGGGGCACAGATACGCAGTATTTT. Encoded protein: CASSQVESLRGTDTQYF.

The chain employs TRBV30 and TRBJ2-1; TRBD2 might be the D (5 bases). The CDR3 length is 13 residues. The germline CDR1 and CDR2 sequences are GTSNPN and SVGIG (reference sequence). The V end lost 0 bases, the J end lost 9 bases, and 12 bases lay between the germline ends. For the CDR3, the DNA is TGTGCCTGGAGTGTACCGAGGGATGGTGAGCAGTTCTTC. Its protein is CAWSVPRDGEQFF.

This chain connects TRBV27 to TRBJ2-4, with 9 bases identical to TRBD2. With V trimmed by 3 bases and J by 3 bases, 15 bases remained unmatched. CDR3 length equals 19 residues. Germline CDR1 reads MNHEY; CDR2 reads SMNVEV (reference sequence). The CDR3 DNA reads TGTGCCAGCAGTTTTAATCTGGTGGCGGGAGGGCCTGACAAAAACATTCAGTACTTC. Translation gives CASSFNLVAGGPDKNIQYF.

The chain recombines TRBV30 with TRBJ2-7; weak D call: TRBD1 (6 bases). The length of the CDR3 is 14 residues. V lost 4 bases, J lost 3 bases, and 16 bases lay in between. Germline CDR1 is GTSNPN and CDR2 is SVGIG (reference sequence). The CDR3 DNA reads TGTGCCTGGACCCTCCCGGGACATCACTACGAGCAGTACTTC. Protein: CAWTLPGHHYEQYF.

For the CDR3, the DNA is TGCGCCAGCAGCCCTAGACTGGTAGCGGGAGGCCCCTACAATGAGCAGTTCTTC. Protein product: CASSPRLVAGGPYNEQFF. This chain links TRBV4-1 with TRBJ2-1, with 10 bases aligning to TRBD2. The ends lost 4 bases at V and 2 bases at J; junction bases unmatched: 11. Looked up from germline, CDR1 is MGHRA and CDR2 is YSYEKL. The length of the CDR3 is 18 residues.

V is TRBV4-3 and J is TRBJ2-3; D call uncertain. This CDR3 is 13 amino acids long. V gave up 1 base and J gave up 15 bases, with 17 bases separating them. Germline V gene lookup returns CDR1 LGHNA and CDR2 YSLEER. The CDR3 region has the DNA TGCGCCAGCAGCCAAGTTAGAAACTCGTTAGTATATTTT. This encodes CASSQVRNSLVYF.

The J gene is TRBJ2-1, the V gene TRBV9, with 8 bases identical to TRBD2. CDR1 SGDLS and CDR2 YYNGEE come from the germline V gene. The V gene end was trimmed by 3 bases and the J gene end by 9 bases; junction bases not matched to a gene: 11. The CDR3 is 15 residues long. The CDR3 DNA reads TGTGCCAGCAGCGAGGGGGGGATAGCGGGAAGTGAGCAGTTCTTC. This codes for CASSEGGIAGSEQFF.